These 27 T cell receptor beta chains were all obtained from the same sample, sequenced in a study of OX40 agonist ivuxolimab in advanced cancers. To prepare the library, the immunoSEQ multiplex PCR assay was applied. This is the immuneACCESS table as TCRdb keeps it, with only in-frame sequences that have V and J called. A part of the clones is gone; compared with another copy, unresolved V genes explain less than half, and the rest is unexplained. Here the sample has tens of thousands of clones; about 85% occur a single time. The ten largest account for about 4% of the sample. The sample in question was CD4+ or CD8+ T cells sorted from blood, obtained in a trial of the OX40 agonist ivuxolimab. These receptors all come from an adult with an advanced solid tumor such as melanoma, head and neck, liver or kidney cancer.

The V call is TRBV9, the J call TRBJ1-5; no definite D call. Germline-derived CDR1 and CDR2 are SGDLS and YYNGEE. Trimming took off 0 bases at V and 4 bases at J, with 5 bases between the two ends. The CDR3 length is 13 residues. This CDR3 is CASSVDPNQPQHF. CDR3 DNA sequence: TGTGCCAGCAGCGTAGATCCGAATCAGCCCCAGCATTTT.

The chain combines TRBV5-1 with TRBJ2-1; no reliable D call. CDR1 is SGHRS, CDR2 YFSETQ, per germline. The CDR3 is 14 residues long. The V end lost 1 base, the J end lost 2 bases, and 7 bases lay between the germline ends. CDR3 region: CASSLTPAYNEQFF. DNA for the CDR3: TGCGCCAGCAGCTTGACGCCAGCCTACAATGAGCAGTTCTTC.

The V call is TRBV2, the J call TRBJ2-5; D not certain. The J call may not be correct, given that the DNA end is closer to TRBJ2-7. The CDR3 spans 10 residues. Germline V gives CDR1 SNHLY, CDR2 FYNNEI. CDR3 region: CASGYYEQYF. CDR3 coding DNA: TGTGCCAGCGGCTACTACGAGCAGTACTTC.

This clone was observed a single time. The chain recombines TRBV6-5 with TRBJ1-2; D not resolved. V lost 2 bases to trimming and J lost 1 base, with 11 bases between them. CDR1 MNHEY and CDR2 SVGAGI come from the germline V gene. This CDR3 is built from 15 residues. CDR3 protein: CASSYTNRYNYGYTF. The CDR3 DNA reads TGTGCCAGCAGTTACACGAACCGATATAACTATGGCTACACCTTC.

V and J are TRBV19 and TRBJ2-5; the D call may be TRBD1 or TRBD2 (5 bases each). The germline gives CDR1 LNHDA, CDR2 SQIVND (reference sequence). This CDR3 comprises 13 residues. Trimming cost V 3 bases and J 5 bases, with 10 bases left between them. The CDR3 is CASSMAEGETQYF. The DNA of the CDR3 is TGTGCCAGTAGTATGGCTGAGGGGGAGACCCAGTACTTC.

This chain links TRBV10-3 with TRBJ2-1, with D perhaps TRBD1 (6 bases). The CDR3 sequence is 12 residues long. From germline, CDR1 is ENHRY and CDR2 SYGVKD. V was pared by 6 bases and J by 7 bases, with 10 bases between. CDR3 protein: CAIRFRGNEQFF. CDR3 coding DNA: TGTGCCATCAGATTTAGGGGGAATGAGCAGTTCTTC.

The V and J genes are TRBV11-2 and TRBJ2-7; possibly TRBD2 for D (6 bases). Trimming took 5 bases from V and 5 from J, leaving 7 bases between them. The germline gives CDR1 SGHAT, CDR2 FQNNGV. CDR3 size: 11 residues. The CDR3 protein is CASSLANEQYF. CDR3 bases: TGTGCCAGCAGCCTAGCGAACGAGCAGTACTTC. The full variable domain, rest sourced from reference TRBV11-2 and TRBJ2-7, is EAGVAQSPRYKIIEKRQSVAFWCNPISGHATLYWYQQILGQGPKLLIQFQNNGVVDDSQLPKDRFSAERLKGVDSTLKIQPAKLEDSAVYLCASSLANEQYFGPGTRLTVT.

The gene calls are TRBV4-2 and TRBJ2-1; 10 bases are a match to TRBD1. Unmatched junction bases numbered 6, after V lost 4 bases and J lost 6 bases. This CDR3 spans 15 amino acids. The germline CDR1 and CDR2 sequences are LGHNA and YNFKEQ. CDR3 sequence (DNA): TGTGCCAGCAGCCGGTTCCGGGACAGGGGCAATGAGCAGTTCTTC. Encoded protein: CASSRFRDRGNEQFF.

The rearrangement links TRBV5-1 to TRBJ2-1, with TRBD1 as a possible D gene (6 bases). V was pared by 4 bases and J by 8 bases, with 13 bases between. Looked up from germline, CDR1 is SGHRS and CDR2 is YFSETQ. The CDR3 runs 13 residues. The CDR3 sequence is CASSLGPGDEQFF. The CDR3 DNA reads TGCGCCAGCAGCCTGGGACCAGGGGATGAGCAGTTCTTC.

The chain carries TRBV21-1 and TRBJ2-3. TRBV21-1 is deemed a pseudogene. CDR3 length equals 17 residues. The CDR3 nucleotides are TGTGCCAGCAGCCCTCAGGCCGAGAGCGCCCGCACAGATACGCAGTATTTT. Protein product: CASSPQAESARTDTQYF.

This clone was found once. DNA for the CDR3: TGTGCCAGCATCACGGGGAGGGGCAATCAGCCCCAGCATTTT. As protein: CASITGRGNQPQHF. The chain is built from TRBV28 and TRBJ1-5; D call uncertain. CDR1 and CDR2 (germline): MDHEN, SYDVKM. CDR3 length: 14 residues. The V and J ends lost 7 bases and 2 bases respectively, with 12 bases between them. Looking up the rest from reference TRBV28 and TRBJ1-5 gives the full variable domain: DVKVTQSSRYLVKRTGEKVFLECVQDMDHENMFWYRQDPGLGLRLIYFSYDVKMKEKGDIPEGYSVSREKKERFSLILESASTNQTSMYLCASITGRGNQPQHFGDGTRLSIL.

The V and J genes are TRBV5-1 and TRBJ2-7; possibly TRBD2 for D (6 bases). V lost 0 bases to trimming and J lost 4 bases, with 14 bases between them. The CDR3 consists of 15 residues. Germline V gene data show CDR1 as SGHRS and CDR2 as YFSETQ. CDR3 sequence reads: CASSLAQAGRYEQYF. The CDR3 DNA reads TGCGCCAGCAGCTTGGCCCAAGCAGGGAGGTACGAGCAGTACTTC.

The chain joins TRBV5-1 to TRBJ2-1, with D tentatively TRBD1 or TRBD2 (7 bases each). Germline CDR1 SGHRS, CDR2 YFSETQ. The CDR3 length is 15 residues. V lost 0 bases, J lost 6 bases, and 13 bases lay in between. Written as DNA, the CDR3 is TGCGCCAGCAGCTTGGTTCAGGGGGGGCTCAATGAGCAGTTCTTC. It yields the protein CASSLVQGGLNEQFF.

This rearrangement joins TRBV27 to TRBJ2-1, with D unresolved. V lost 2 bases and J lost 3, with 5 bases in between. The CDR3 totals 13 residues. Looked up from germline, CDR1 is MNHEY and CDR2 is SMNVEV (reference sequence). DNA for the CDR3: TGTGCCAGCAGTTTAGGCATCTACAATGAGCAGTTCTTC. The encoded protein is CASSLGIYNEQFF.

This clone was counted only a few times. The gene calls are TRBV2 and TRBJ1-5, with D possibly being TRBD1 (6 bases). This CDR3 contains 12 residues. Looked up from germline, CDR1 is SNHLY and CDR2 is FYNNEI. The V end was cut by 6 bases, the J end by 4 bases, with 7 bases between. CDR3 nucleotide sequence: TGTGCCAGCAGCACAGGGAATCAGCCCCAGCATTTT. This codes for CASSTGNQPQHF.

This chain joins TRBV11-2 and TRBJ2-1; D is possibly TRBD1 or TRBD2 (5 bases each). V dropped 5 bases and J dropped 2 bases, with 16 bases sitting between them. The germline gives CDR1 SGHAT, CDR2 FQNNGV. This CDR3 region has 16 residues. The CDR3 DNA sequence: TGTGCCAGCAGCCTCCCGGGACGGAAAACCTACAATGAGCAGTTCTTC. Protein product: CASSLPGRKTYNEQFF. Complete variable domain (other parts from reference TRBV11-2 and TRBJ2-1): EAGVAQSPRYKIIEKRQSVAFWCNPISGHATLYWYQQILGQGPKLLIQFQNNGVVDDSQLPKDRFSAERLKGVDSTLKIQPAKLEDSAVYLCASSLPGRKTYNEQFFGPGTRLTVL.

V gene TRBV30 combines with J gene TRBJ2-2; D possibly corresponds to TRBD2 (6 bases). Trimming shortened V by 3 bases and J by 8 bases, and 16 bases separated the two germline ends. CDR1 and CDR2 from the germline V gene are GTSNPN and SVGIG (reference sequence). The CDR3 is made up of 14 amino acids. The CDR3 protein is CAWRWEAMAGELFF. The CDR3 DNA follows: TGTGCCTGGAGGTGGGAGGCCATGGCGGGGGAGCTGTTTTTT.

In this sample, this clone turned up a few times. The chain has TRBV7-9 and TRBJ2-7; D gene ambiguous. The V gene's germline CDR1 is SEHNR and CDR2 FQNEAQ (reference sequence). V lost 5 bases and J 5 bases, leaving 4 bases between the germline ends. The CDR3 totals 10 residues. CDR3 sequence: CASSGNEQYF. CDR3 DNA: TGTGCCAGCAGCGGTAACGAGCAGTACTTC.

V and J are TRBV19 and TRBJ2-1; D unclear. The CDR3 has 12 residues. CDR1 is LNHDA, CDR2 SQIVND, per germline (reference sequence). The germline V and J ends were trimmed by 5 bases and 4 bases, with 6 bases remaining between them. CDR3 region: CASSLGYNEQFF. CDR3 in DNA: TGTGCCAGTAGTTTGGGGTACAATGAGCAGTTCTTC.

The chain combines TRBV7-2 with TRBJ2-3; D possibly corresponds to TRBD1 (5 bases). CDR1 and CDR2 (germline): SGHTA, FQGNSA. This CDR3 is built from 12 residues. V lost 7 bases and J 6 bases, leaving 11 bases between the germline ends. Written as DNA, the CDR3 is TGTGCCAGCACCTTTAAGGGGGATACGCAGTATTTT. Its protein product is CASTFKGDTQYF.

The V and J genes are TRBV30 and TRBJ1-6; D is perhaps TRBD1 (6 bases). The ends were cut back, 3 bases at V and 1 base at J, with 13 bases in the middle. The germline V gene has CDR1 GTSNPN and CDR2 SVGIG (reference sequence). The CDR3 runs 16 residues. In nucleotides, the CDR3 is TGTGCCTGGAGAGAGGGGGGCTTATCCTATAATTCACCCCTCCACTTT. Translating gives CAWREGGLSYNSPLHF.

The chain employs TRBV7-2 and TRBJ2-5; TRBD1 is a possible D gene (6 bases). Germline V lookup: CDR1 SGHTA, CDR2 FQGNSA. Trimming cost V 3 bases and J 3 bases, with 11 bases left between them. This CDR3 region has 14 residues. Here the CDR3 reads CASSFRRTEETQYF. The CDR3 DNA reads TGTGCCAGCAGCTTTCGACGGACAGAAGAGACCCAGTACTTC.

The V call is TRBV6-5, the J call TRBJ2-7; perhaps TRBD2 as D (5 bases). This CDR3 is built from 11 residues. Trimming pared 4 bases from V and 5 bases from J, leaving 6 bases between. From germline, CDR1 is MNHEY and CDR2 SVGAGI. The CDR3 DNA is TGTGCCAGCAGTTGGGGAGACGAGCAGTACTTC. Translating gives CASSWGDEQYF.

The V gene is TRBV7-9, the J gene TRBJ2-3; no definite D call. This CDR3 region has 15 residues. From germline, CDR1 is SEHNR and CDR2 FQNEAQ (reference sequence). V was clipped by 7 bases and J by 2 bases, with 16 bases between them. The CDR3 loop reads CASTRMLAITDTQYF. CDR3 bases: TGTGCCAGCACCCGGATGTTGGCAATCACAGATACGCAGTATTTT.

This chain uses TRBV7-9 with TRBJ2-3; D is ambiguous. CDR1 and CDR2 (germline): SEHNR, FQNEAQ (reference sequence). Trimming cost V 5 bases and J 4 bases, with 16 bases left between them. The CDR3 consists of 15 residues. CDR3 in DNA: TGTGCCAGCAGCCCACGGTCCTGGTCGGCAGATACGCAGTATTTT. This gives the protein CASSPRSWSADTQYF.

The genes are TRBV9 and TRBJ2-5; D possibly corresponds to TRBD1 (6 bases). The J call is doubtful: the DNA matches TRBJ2-7 better. This CDR3 has 14 residues. The germline V gene has CDR1 SGDLS and CDR2 YYNGEE. The CDR3 DNA reads TGTGCCAGCAGCGTAGATGGGGGCGGCTACGAGCAGTACTTC. Translated: CASSVDGGGYEQYF.

V is TRBV5-4 and J is TRBJ2-7; D may be TRBD1 (6 bases). Trimming took 4 bases from V and 0 from J, leaving 17 bases between them. The CDR3 is made up of 16 amino acids. Germline CDR1 reads SGHNT; CDR2 reads YYREEE (reference sequence). The CDR3 sequence: CASSQGGIEISYEQYF. The CDR3 DNA is TGTGCCAGCAGCCAAGGGGGAATCGAGATCTCCTACGAGCAGTACTTC.